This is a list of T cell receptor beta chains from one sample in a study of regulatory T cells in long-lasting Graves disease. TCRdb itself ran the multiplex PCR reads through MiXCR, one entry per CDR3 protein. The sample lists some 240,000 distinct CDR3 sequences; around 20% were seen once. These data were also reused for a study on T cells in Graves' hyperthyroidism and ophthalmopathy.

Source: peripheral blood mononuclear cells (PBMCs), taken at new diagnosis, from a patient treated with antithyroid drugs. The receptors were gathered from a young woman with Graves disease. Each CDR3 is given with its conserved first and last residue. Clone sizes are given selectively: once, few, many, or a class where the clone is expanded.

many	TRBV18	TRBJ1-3	CASSPESGNTIYF
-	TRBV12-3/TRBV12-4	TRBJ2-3	CASSQSGTSGTQYF
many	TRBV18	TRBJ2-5	CASSQNRGETQYF
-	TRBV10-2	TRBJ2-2	CASSATGTGELFF
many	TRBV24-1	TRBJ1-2	CATSDTTRLYGYTF
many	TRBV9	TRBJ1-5	CASSVSGQGGQPQHF
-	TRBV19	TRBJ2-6	CASLPLRPSRANVLTF
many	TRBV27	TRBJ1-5	CASSLWTGAHSNQPQHF
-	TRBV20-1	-	CSARKLVVGDRGAEGPQETQYF
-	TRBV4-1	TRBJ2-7	CASSQDLGLAGGTYEQYF
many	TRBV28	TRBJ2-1	CASSLGRGGHEQFF
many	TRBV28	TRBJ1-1	CASREPYGRTGGRTEAFF
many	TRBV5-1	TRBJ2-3	CASSPQGAGGADTQYF
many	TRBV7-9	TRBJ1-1	CASSATGGDSDTEAFF
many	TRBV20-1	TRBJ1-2	CSAPETVNYGYTF
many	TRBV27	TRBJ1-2	CASRLRGRTGVNYGYTF
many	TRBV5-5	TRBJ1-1	CASSFGVGQRNTEAFF
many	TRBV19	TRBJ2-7	CASSIGTGVFYEQYF
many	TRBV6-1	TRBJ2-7	CASRSRDRDYEQYF
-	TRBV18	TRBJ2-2	CASSPPAAPANTGELFF
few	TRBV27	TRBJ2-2	CASSFQDRGSEELFF
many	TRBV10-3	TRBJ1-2	CAIRRKGTGGDNGYTF
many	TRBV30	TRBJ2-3	CAWSGPADTQYF
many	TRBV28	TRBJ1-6	CASSENFGSPLHF